The sequence of this T cell receptor beta chain was determined in a study of T cells after yellow fever vaccination. At the level of the study: Preparing low-cell-number fractions relied on SMART-Seq v4 Ultra Low Input. Notes on the study in general: Reappearance after the booster was observed for most primary-vaccination clones (96% CD4, more than 70% CD8). Though weaker, the secondary response peaked faster, on day 5 versus 15. It was a small share of clonotypes that appeared in both CD4 and CD8 compartments.

With regard to this clonotype: What it binds is unknown.

The CDR3 contains 13 residues. V lost 5 bases, J lost 9 bases, and 14 bases lay in between. Germline CDR1 is SGHTA and CDR2 is FQGNSA. TCRdb re-derived calls from the 5' RACE reads in MiXCR, one entry per CDR3 protein. Here the sample spans a few hundred thousand distinct CDR3 sequences, less than 9% being singletons. The chain links TRBV7-2 to TRBJ2-1; the D gene is possibly TRBD2 (6 bases). The clonotype originates from a man younger than 40 who received the YFV17D yellow fever vaccine. The sequenced sample was CD4+ T cells sorted from PBMCs, obtained 15 days after the yellow fever booster vaccination. Here the CDR3 DNA reads TGTGCCAGCAGCGCCAGCGGGTTCGGTGAGCAGTTCTTC. This sequence encodes CASSASGFGEQFF.